This T cell receptor beta chain is from a study of PD-1 blockade in mismatch repair-deficient tumors. Study-wide results and caveats: Tumor-resident clones, often absent from pretreatment blood, expanded after pembrolizumab and then contracted.

In the case of this clone: Its antigen is not identified.

Method: immunoSEQ multiplex PCR; TCRdb's copy keeps in-frame clones and lacks some. The data contain approximately 25,000 clones, under 85% of them seen just once; the ten biggest clones take up 20% to 25%. The CDR3 has 14 residues. Trimming removed 1 base at V and 2 bases at J, with 8 bases between. CDR1 and CDR2 (germline): LGHNA, YSLEER. Every patient had mismatch repair deficiency by PCR or immunohistochemistry. Three pembrolizumab responders had their TCRs sequenced. This specimen consisted of peripheral blood, obtained 12 weeks after starting pembrolizumab. This chain uses TRBV4-3 with TRBJ1-2; D gene uncertain. The sequence derives from an adult with mismatch repair-deficient cancer. CDR3 DNA: TGCGCCAGCAGCCAAGGCCAATGGAACTATGGCTACACCTTC. Residues: CASSQGQWNYGYTF.